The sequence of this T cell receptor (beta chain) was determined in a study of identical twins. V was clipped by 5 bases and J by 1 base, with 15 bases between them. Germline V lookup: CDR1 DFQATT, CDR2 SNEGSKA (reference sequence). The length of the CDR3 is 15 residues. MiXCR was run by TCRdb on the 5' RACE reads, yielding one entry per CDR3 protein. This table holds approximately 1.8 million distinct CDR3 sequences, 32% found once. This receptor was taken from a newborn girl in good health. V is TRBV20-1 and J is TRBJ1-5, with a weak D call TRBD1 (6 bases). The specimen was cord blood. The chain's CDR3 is CSAQQGMKSNQPQHF. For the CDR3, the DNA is TGCAGTGCTCAACAGGGTATGAAGAGCAATCAGCCCCAGCATTTT.